This T cell receptor (beta chain) is from a study of breast tumors, draining lymph nodes, adjacent tissues. Study observations and caveats: Most tumor T cells seemingly derive from lymph node, then expand in tumor.

This CDR3 comprises 17 residues. With V trimmed by 0 bases and J by 2 bases, 9 bases remained unmatched. From germline, CDR1 is SGHDT and CDR2 YYEEEE. This clonotype occurred once. Its antigen is currently unknown. The lymph nodes were axillary draining lymph nodes from breast cancer patients. TCRdb re-called the multiplex PCR reads through MiXCR, storing one row per CDR3 protein. The table lists 150,000 to 200,000 distinct CDR3 sequences, roughly 29% of them singletons. This TCR was sampled from a female donor with breast cancer. Some clones in this sample may be carry-over from other donors' samples. The rearrangement links TRBV5-6 to TRBJ2-7; 9 bases are a match to TRBD1. Specimen: axillary lymph node tissue. The CDR3: CASSLVLAGTGTYEQYF. In nucleotides, the CDR3 is TGTGCCAGCAGCTTGGTTCTTGCCGGGACAGGGACCTACGAGCAGTACTTC.